One sample yielded the 18 T cell receptor beta chains listed below, sequenced in a study of cytomegalovirus exposure and HLA in healthy donors. A multiplex PCR was run with 60 Vbeta primers and 13 Jbeta primers. TCRdb's copy holds only in-frame clones and misses some; the assay was immunoSEQ multiplex PCR. Of some 120,000 clones listed, around 75% are singletons. Sequenced sample: PBMCs. These receptors were taken from a woman aged 18-29 years in good health and CMV-seronegative.

This clone has a handful of counts. The rearrangement links TRBV5-6 to TRBJ1-2, with a weak D call TRBD1 (5 bases). The CDR3 is made up of 18 amino acids. With 1 base removed from V and 1 base from J, the gap between germline ends came to 20 bases. The V gene's germline CDR1 is SGHDT and CDR2 YYEEEE. The CDR3 DNA is TGTGCCAGCAGCTTGCCAGGACACTTAAGGACCAATAACTATGGCTACACCTTC. Its protein is CASSLPGHLRTNNYGYTF.

The chain links TRBV2 to TRBJ1-1; no firm D call. Germline assignment: CDR1 SNHLY and CDR2 FYNNEI. The V end lost 6 bases, the J end lost 0 bases, and 11 bases lay between the germline ends. CDR3 size: 14 residues. Here the CDR3 DNA reads TGTGCCAGCAGGGGAGGGAGAATGAACACTGAAGCTTTCTTT. It specifies CASRGGRMNTEAFF.

V and J are TRBV7-2 and TRBJ1-5, with a possible D match to TRBD1 (6 bases). The CDR3 extends over 13 amino acids. Trimming took 4 bases from V and 4 from J, leaving 8 bases between them. CDR1 is SGHTA, CDR2 FQGNSA, per germline. For the CDR3, the DNA is TGTGCCAGCAGCTGGACAGCGAATCAGCCCCAGCATTTT. Translating gives CASSWTANQPQHF.

The rearrangement links TRBV5-1 to TRBJ2-2; TRBD1 matches 7 bases. V was pared by 1 base and J by 3 bases, with 0 bases of the junction left unmatched. Germline loops: CDR1 SGHRS, CDR2 YFSETQ. The CDR3 runs 14 residues. CDR3 coding DNA: TGCGCCAGCAGCTTGCAGGGGGACACCGGGGAGCTGTTTTTT. It encodes CASSLQGDTGELFF.

This chain joins TRBV5-4 and TRBJ1-1; D is perhaps TRBD1 (5 bases). This CDR3 contains 14 residues. V shed 4 bases and J shed 6 bases, with 16 bases lying between them. The V gene's germline CDR1 is SGHNT and CDR2 YYREEE (reference sequence). CDR3 DNA sequence: TGTGCCAGCAGCACGGGGGATGGGGCTCCTGAAGCTTTCTTT. Its translation is CASSTGDGAPEAFF.

The chain has TRBV30 and TRBJ2-7; D possibly corresponds to TRBD1 (6 bases). Trimming removed 2 bases from V and 2 bases from J, with 13 bases in between. Germline V CDR1 and CDR2: GTSNPN, SVGIG (reference sequence). The CDR3 covers 14 residues. The CDR3 reads CAWSPDRQTYEQYF. The CDR3 DNA follows: TGTGCCTGGAGTCCGGACAGACAAACCTACGAGCAGTACTTC.

The CDR3 reads CASSVAGGTEAFF. CDR3 coding DNA: TGTGCCAGCAGTGTAGCAGGGGGCACTGAAGCTTTCTTT. The chain couples TRBV25-1 to TRBJ1-1; TRBD1 agrees at 7 bases. The CDR3 runs to 13 residues. The V gene end was trimmed by 4 bases and the J gene end by 4 bases; junction bases not matched to a gene: 3. Germline-derived CDR1 and CDR2 are MGHDK and SYGVNS.

The chain couples TRBV7-9 to TRBJ1-2; 7 bases match TRBD1. After removal of 2 bases from V and 1 base from J, the junction contained 10 bases not matched to a gene. This CDR3 has 17 residues. Germline CDR1 reads SEHNR; CDR2 reads FQNEAQ (reference sequence). CDR3 amino acids: CASSLTLRDSFNYGYTF. The CDR3 DNA reads as TGTGCCAGCAGCTTAACTCTTCGGGACAGCTTTAACTATGGCTACACCTTC. The variable domain in full, with the rest retrieved from reference TRBV7-9 and TRBJ1-2, is DTGVSQNPRHKITKRGQNVTFRCDPISEHNRLYWYRQTLGQGPEFLTYFQNEAQLEKSRLLSDRFSAERPKGSFSTLEIQRTEQGDSAMYLCASSLTLRDSFNYGYTFGSGTRLTVV.

This sequence joins TRBV2 and TRBJ1-5; TRBD1 matches at 7 bases. This CDR3 has 14 amino acids. V was pared by 7 bases and J by 7 bases, with 10 bases of the junction left unmatched. Germline CDR1 and CDR2: SNHLY and FYNNEI. CDR3 coding DNA: TGTGCCAGCACGACAGGGTTAAGGAACCAGCCCCAGCATTTT. Encoded protein: CASTTGLRNQPQHF.

The genes are TRBV10-1 and TRBJ1-1; D is undetermined. The V end was cut by 4 bases, the J end by 4 bases, with 4 bases between. The CDR3 is 11 residues long. The V gene's germline CDR1 is WNHNN and CDR2 SYGVQD (reference sequence). DNA for the CDR3: TGCGCCAGCAGTGGCGGCACTGAAGCTTTCTTT. Residues: CASSGGTEAFF.

In its sample, this clone was seen a few times. The chain has TRBV7-9 and TRBJ1-1, with 8 bases lining up with TRBD1. The CDR3 is made up of 13 amino acids. The germline V gene has CDR1 SEHNR and CDR2 FQNEAQ (reference sequence). With V trimmed by 5 bases and J by 4 bases, 3 bases remained unmatched. This chain's CDR3 is CASSRGTGTEAFF. In DNA, the CDR3 is TGTGCCAGCAGCCGGGGGACAGGCACTGAAGCTTTCTTT.

The rearrangement uses TRBV9 and TRBJ2-7, with TRBD1 identical over 7 bases. The length of the CDR3 is 14 residues. V shed 3 bases, J shed 1 base, and the junction held 4 bases outside the gene matches. From germline, CDR1 is SGDLS and CDR2 YYNGEE. The CDR3 loop is CASSEEQGSYEQYF. The CDR3 DNA is TGTGCCAGCAGCGAAGAACAGGGGTCCTACGAGCAGTACTTC.

The chain is built from TRBV11-2 and TRBJ2-7, with TRBD1 as a possible D gene (6 bases). The ends were cut back, 5 bases at V and 0 bases at J, with 11 bases in the middle. Germline CDR1 is SGHAT and CDR2 is FQNNGV. The CDR3 spans 14 residues. The CDR3 is CASSTPGASYEQYF. The CDR3 DNA reads as TGTGCCAGCAGCACCCCAGGGGCCTCCTACGAGCAGTACTTC.

This chain uses TRBV6-5 with TRBJ2-3; 7 bases are shared with TRBD1. The CDR3 has 15 amino acids. With V trimmed by 6 bases and J by 3 bases, 9 bases remained unmatched. Germline V gene data show CDR1 as MNHEY and CDR2 as SVGAGI. The CDR3 bases are TGTGCCAGCAGAACACCGGGACAGATTACAGATACGCAGTATTTT. As protein: CASRTPGQITDTQYF.

The chain joins TRBV7-6 to TRBJ1-1; tentative D call: TRBD1 (6 bases). The germline gives CDR1 SGHVS, CDR2 FNYEAQ. V lost 6 bases, J lost 7 bases, and 15 bases lay in between. The CDR3 extends over 13 amino acids. The CDR3 sequence: CASRPSGRGEAFF. Here the CDR3 DNA reads TGTGCCAGCAGACCTAGCGGCAGGGGTGAAGCTTTCTTT.

The chain employs TRBV5-1 and TRBJ1-2, with 9 bases matching TRBD1. V was clipped by 4 bases and J by 5 bases; unmatched bases: 9. CDR3 length: 15 amino acids. The germline V gene has CDR1 SGHRS and CDR2 YFSETQ. The CDR3 spells CASSSLEGTGYGYTF. CDR3 nucleotide sequence: TGCGCCAGCAGCAGCCTAGAGGGGACAGGGTATGGCTACACCTTC.

This sequence joins TRBV7-9 and TRBJ1-4; D uncertain. The CDR3 has 15 amino acids. Germline V gives CDR1 SEHNR, CDR2 FQNEAQ (reference sequence). The V gene lost 1 base and the J gene lost 0 bases, with 6 bases spanning the gap. This CDR3 is CASSLGLTTNEKLFF. CDR3 bases: TGTGCCAGCAGCTTAGGACTAACAACTAATGAAAAACTGTTTTTT.

V usage is TRBV25-1 and J usage is TRBJ1-2, with unresolved D. V was cut by 5 bases and J by 5 bases, with 12 bases left in between. The CDR3 is 13 residues long. Looked up from germline, CDR1 is MGHDK and CDR2 is SYGVNS. The CDR3, as DNA: TGTGCCAGCAGTCCCGGAGGGTGGTATGGCTACACCTTC. Translated: CASSPGGWYGYTF.